The text below deals with one T cell receptor (beta chain). After removal of 1 base from V and 3 bases from J, the junction contained 6 bases not matched to a gene. The germline CDR1 and CDR2 sequences are DFQATT and SNEGSKA (reference sequence). This CDR3 spans 14 amino acids. The entry originates in a study of patients and donors after allogeneic stem cell transplantation. One entry per CDR3 protein results from TCRdb running MiXCR on the RT-PCR reads. Seen here are 800,000 to 1,000,000 distinct CDR3 sequences, about a sixth observed once, and the top ten hold approximately 5.9%. The sample comprised blood, either unsorted or a sorted T cell fraction (not recorded which). This TCR was sampled from a human donor who was either an allogeneic HSCT recipient or a stem cell or donor lymphocyte infusion donor (not recorded which). It is not recorded whose cells these are; they may come from a transplant donor. The chain links TRBV20-1 to TRBJ2-7; 7 bases map to TRBD1. CDR3 in DNA: TGCAGTGCTAGAGTCCCAGGGGGTGGCTACGAGCAGTACTTC. Translation: CSARVPGGGYEQYF.